This record covers a single TCR beta chain. A much larger clone is a single base away; this may be a read error. The sample originates from a study of tumor-infiltrating lymphocytes in primary liver carcinoma. It was from 20-30 mg of unsorted bulk tissue that RNA and DNA were co-extracted. Germline values: CDR1 ENHRY, CDR2 SYGVKD. Deletions cut 9 bases from V and 6 bases from J, with 20 bases between. The CDR3 has 15 residues. Researchers generated TCR beta cDNA from around 510 ng of total RNA, relying on a constant-region primer. Libraries covering TCR beta were generated through three nested multiplex PCR rounds (using a slightly modified ARM-PCR). The first two PCR rounds used TRBV1-TRBV30 forward primers with a C-beta reverse primer, 10 to 11 cycles each. TCRdb re-analysed the multiplex PCR reads in MiXCR, keeping a single row per CDR3 protein. The sample lists approximately 92,000 distinct CDR3 sequences; less than 75% were seen once.

The sequencing input was tumor-adjacent normal liver tissue. The gene calls are TRBV10-3 and TRBJ2-2; D is perhaps TRBD2 (6 bases). The sequence was obtained from a man in his forties with primary liver carcinoma and hepatitis B virus infection. CDR3 loop: CAISLGVTGAGELFF. CDR3 sequence (DNA): TGTGCCATTTCGCTTGGGGTTACGGGGGCCGGGGAGCTGTTTTTT.